A single TCR beta chain is shown here with its context. Its matching antigen is unknown. Clones were read by immunoSEQ multiplex PCR, and TCRdb kept only the in-frame ones, dropping some. The sample consists of about 62,000 clones, 89% of them appearing once. The data originate from a study of a mutant IDH1 vaccine in newly diagnosed glioma. As for the study in general: The patients received vaccinations eight times, in weeks 1, 3, 5, 7, 11, 15, 19 and 23. Either 4-6 weeks after radiotherapy alone or alongside temozolomide, vaccination was begun. Of treated patients, around 62% were men and roughly 40% women, averaging around 39 years.

Germline-derived CDR1 and CDR2 are WSHSY and SAAADI. V lost 6 bases, J lost 1 base, and 0 bases stayed unmatched. This CDR3 comprises 13 residues. The time point here: week 11, during vaccination. Topical imiquimod accompanied each vaccine dose, which consisted of 300 ug of mutant IDH1 20-mer peptide. This TCR was recovered from a man between 35 and 55 years old with glioma. Sample: PBMCs, taken from a glioma patient whose treatment included an IDH1 peptide vaccine. The rearrangement links TRBV10-2 to TRBJ1-1; 9 bases fit TRBD1. CDR3 loop: CASRDRGNTEAFF. In DNA, the CDR3 is TGCGCCAGCAGGGACAGGGGGAACACTGAAGCTTTCTTT.